Listed here is a single T cell receptor (beta chain). The sample originates from a study of blood T cell repertoires in COVID-19. Repertoires were generated with immunoSEQ multiplex PCR, while TCRdb's copy carries only in-frame clones and drops some. The data show approximately 120,000 clones, with around 86% seen just once and less than 8.5% held by the top ten. V was cut by 2 bases and J by 4 bases, with 15 bases left in between. The CDR3 runs 16 residues. Germline CDR1 and CDR2: LNHDA and SQIVND (reference sequence). This chain links TRBV19 with TRBJ1-5; a possible D gene is TRBD1 (6 bases). This TCR was recovered from a man at least 80 years old with active or convalescent COVID-19. Sample: peripheral blood. The CDR3 loop reads CASSIRQAGGNQPQHF. In nucleotides, the CDR3 is TGTGCCAGTAGTATACGACAGGCGGGAGGGAATCAGCCCCAGCATTTT.